This record concerns one T cell receptor (beta chain) sequence. It lacks a known antigen. Per-base quality was not reported, and no clone a single base away is much larger than it. This entry is derived from a study of T cell repertoires in cytomegalovirus infection (dated by TCRdb to between 2017 and 2020). Background on the whole study: The peptide stimulations were aimed at well-studied HLA-B-restricted epitopes as well as recently identified HLA-C-restricted CMV epitopes, whose presentation resists viral immunomodulation. The HLA type of each donor mattered for the analysis, because public TCR beta signatures pointed to carriage of CMV infection along with the matching HLA type. General study outcomes and caveats: In the ex vivo response, HLA-C-restricted CMV-specific TCR beta clonotypes were dominant, and in two of eight donors the single most frequent clonotype came from this HLA-C-restricted group. In both this cohort and an independent cohort of 300 to 450 donors, the cumulative frequency of public TCR beta family members distinguished carriers of CMV infection plus the relevant HLA type.

Sequencing was performed on an Illumina HiSeq 1500. TCRdb reran the public reads through fastp at Q25 and MiXCR, keeping productive beta chains. Identical CDR3 proteins give one entry, which carries the most common genes and DNA. Within this sample are approximately 270,000 distinct CDR3 sequences, with approximately 22% of them counted one time only. Approximately 19% of the sample comes from the top ten. V loses 5 bases, J loses 7 bases, and the germline ends lie 11 bases apart. The CDR3 spans 12 residues, from the cysteine through the phenylalanine. The DNA shown is the 36-base CDR3, in frame from base 1. The intended sense of this specimen's treatment or condition label: in vitro stimulation with specific CMV peptide epitopes to enrich CMV-specific T cells.

The V gene is TRBV12-3 or TRBV12-4 and the J gene is TRBJ1-2; D gene: possibly TRBD1, on 5 matching bases. Sample: cultured PBMCs, taken from culture after CMV antigen stimulation. This TCR derives from a human donor in good health (CMV status not recorded). Some clones in this sample may be carry-over from other donors' samples. The CDR3 has the sequence CASSQGGRGYTF. The DNA is TGTGCCAGCAGTCAGGGAGGACGTGGCTACACCTTC.